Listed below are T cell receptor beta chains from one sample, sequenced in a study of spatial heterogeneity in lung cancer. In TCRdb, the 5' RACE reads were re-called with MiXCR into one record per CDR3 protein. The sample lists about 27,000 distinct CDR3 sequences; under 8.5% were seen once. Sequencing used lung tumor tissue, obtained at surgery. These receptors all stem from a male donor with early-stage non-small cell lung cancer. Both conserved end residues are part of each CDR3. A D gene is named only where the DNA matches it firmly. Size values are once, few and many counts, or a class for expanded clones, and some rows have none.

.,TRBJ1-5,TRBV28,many,TGTGCCAGCAGTTTACGGGGCCAGCCCCAGCATTTT,CASSLRGQPQHF
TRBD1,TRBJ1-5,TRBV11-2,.,TGTGCCAGCAGCGGGGACAGGGCGACACCCCAGCATTTT,CASSGDRATPQHF
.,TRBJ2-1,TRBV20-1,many,TGCAGAGCCCGAGGGGCGGGCAATGAGCAGTTCTTC,CRARGAGNEQFF
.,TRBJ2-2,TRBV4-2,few,TGTGCCAGCAGCCAAGTTACGGAGGCCGGGGAGCTGTTTTTT,CASSQVTEAGELFF
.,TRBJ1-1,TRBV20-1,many,TGCAGTGCTAAGACCCTAAGCGGGGATGAAGCTTTCTTT,CSAKTLSGDEAFF
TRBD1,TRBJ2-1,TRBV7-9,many,TGTGCCAGCAGCCATCGAGGACAGGGGTTCGTGCAGTTCTTC,CASSHRGQGFVQFF
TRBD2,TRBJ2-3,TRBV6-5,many,TGTGCCAGCATGTGGCGGGGGGCAGATACGCAGTATTTT,CASMWRGADTQYF
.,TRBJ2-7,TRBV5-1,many,TGCGCCAGCAGCTTGCTAGCGCGGGTTGACGAGCAGTACTTC,CASSLLARVDEQYF
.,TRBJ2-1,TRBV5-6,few,TGTGCCAGCGGATCGGGACCGTCCTACAATGAGCAGTTCTTC,CASGSGPSYNEQFF
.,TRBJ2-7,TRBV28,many,TGTGCCAGCAGTTTATTAAGCCGTTCCTACGAGCAGTACTTC,CASSLLSRSYEQYF
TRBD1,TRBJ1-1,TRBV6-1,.,TGTGCCAGCAGTGCAGGGGGCCTAGACACTGAAGCTTTCTTT,CASSAGGLDTEAFF
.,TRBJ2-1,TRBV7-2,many,TGTGCCAGCGGAAGGCAGTACAATGAGCAGTTCTTC,CASGRQYNEQFF
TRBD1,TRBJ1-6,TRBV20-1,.,TGCAGTGCTAGAGAACAGGGGGTCTATAATTCACCCCTCCACTTT,CSAREQGVYNSPLHF
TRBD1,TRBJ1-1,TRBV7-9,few,TGTGCCAGCAGCCCAGGACAGGGGGTCAGAGCTTTCTTT,CASSPGQGVRAFF
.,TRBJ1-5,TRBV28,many,TGTGCCAGCACCCTTCGCTTGGGGGCGAGCAATCAGCCCCAGCATTTT,CASTLRLGASNQPQHF
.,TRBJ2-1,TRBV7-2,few,TGTGCCAGCAGCTTAGTATCTGCTTCTAGTGAGCAGTTCTTC,CASSLVSASSEQFF
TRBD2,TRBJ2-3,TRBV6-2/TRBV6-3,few,TGTGCCAGCAGTTACCGGGGACTAGCGGGGGTCCACGAGAACACAGATACGCAGTATTTT,CASSYRGLAGVHENTDTQYF
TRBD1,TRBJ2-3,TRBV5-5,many,TGTGCCAGCAGATTTTCCGGGACAGGGGGCACAGATACGCAGTATTTT,CASRFSGTGGTDTQYF
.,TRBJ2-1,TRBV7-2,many,TGTGCCAGCACGATAAGGGGGGTTAGCTCCTACAATGAGCAGTTCTTC,CASTIRGVSSYNEQFF